Sequencing of this TCR beta chain was carried out in a study of cytomegalovirus exposure and HLA in healthy donors. The PCR made use of 60 Vbeta and 13 Jbeta primers. TCRdb's table, derived via immunoSEQ multiplex PCR, lists solely in-frame clones and lacks some. The data contain about 160,000 clones, 75% of them singletons. This CDR3 has 15 residues. The germline V gene encodes CDR1 SGDLS and CDR2 YYNGEE. The V end was cut by 0 bases, the J end by 0 bases, with 9 bases between. The TCR was taken from a woman between 50 and 59 years old in good health and CMV-seropositive. Sequencing was done on a sample of PBMCs. The rearrangement uses TRBV9 and TRBJ1-2; no definite D call. This chain's CDR3 is CASSVEVGANYGYTF. The CDR3 coding sequence is TGTGCCAGCAGCGTAGAGGTCGGAGCTAACTATGGCTACACCTTC.